The 24 T cell receptor beta chains below all came from one sample that was sequenced in a study of cytomegalovirus exposure and HLA in healthy donors. The PCR had 60 Vbeta and 13 Jbeta primers. Data came from immunoSEQ multiplex PCR; TCRdb stores just in-frame clones and leaves some out. The sample table includes some 75,000 clones. The sequencing sample was made of PBMCs. All receptors come from a boy younger than 18 in good health and CMV-seronegative.

The chain combines TRBV15 with TRBJ1-2; TRBD1 matches 8 bases. Germline V gene lookup returns CDR1 LNHNV and CDR2 YYDKDF (reference sequence). V shed 5 bases and J 4 bases; nucleotides not matched to a gene: 6. CDR3 length: 14 amino acids. This chain's CDR3 is CATSPSRGLYGYTF. The CDR3 DNA reads as TGTGCCACCAGCCCGTCCAGGGGGCTCTATGGCTACACCTTC.

The CDR3 DNA sequence: TGTGCCAGCAGCGCCAACCCGGGGGGCCAAGAGACCCAGTACTTC. It is translated as CASSANPGGQETQYF. V is TRBV7-3 and J is TRBJ2-5; 7 bases are shared with TRBD2. The V gene's germline CDR1 is SGHTA and CDR2 FQGTGA. The CDR3 consists of 15 residues. V shed 5 bases, J shed 1 base, and the junction held 7 bases outside the gene matches.

The chain links TRBV9 to TRBJ2-3; TRBD2 agrees at 7 bases. The CDR3 sequence is 15 residues long. Trimming at V came to 0 bases and at J to 5 bases, leaving 6 bases not matched to a gene. The germline CDR1 and CDR2 sequences are SGDLS and YYNGEE. The CDR3 is CASSVGDYLGDTQYF. In DNA form, the CDR3 reads TGTGCCAGCAGCGTAGGGGACTACCTCGGAGATACGCAGTATTTT.

V is TRBV11-1 and J is TRBJ1-2, with 8 bases that match TRBD1. Trimming at V came to 1 base and at J to 5 bases, leaving 3 bases not matched to a gene. CDR1 is SGHAT, CDR2 FQDESV, per germline (reference sequence). The CDR3 extends over 14 amino acids. CDR3 sequence: CASSLGTGRYGYTF. For the CDR3, the DNA is TGTGCCAGCAGCTTAGGGACAGGGCGTTATGGCTACACCTTC.

The V call is TRBV5-1, the J call TRBJ1-3; D ambiguous. The V gene's germline CDR1 is SGHRS and CDR2 YFSETQ. Trimming shortened V by 0 bases and J by 4 bases, and 11 bases separated the two germline ends. The CDR3 loop spans 15 amino acids. DNA of the CDR3: TGCGCCAGCAGCTTGGCCCCGGGAGAGGGAAACACCATATATTTT. Translation gives CASSLAPGEGNTIYF.

This CDR3 reads CASSLTRQGGGYTF. In DNA form, the CDR3 reads TGCGCCAGCAGCTTAACCCGACAGGGGGGTGGCTACACCTTC. This chain connects TRBV5-1 to TRBJ1-2; 9 bases line up with TRBD1. Losses at the gene ends were 2 bases for V and 7 bases for J; bases not matched to a gene: 6. The CDR3 spans 14 residues. Germline V CDR1 and CDR2: SGHRS, YFSETQ.

The chain carries TRBV28 and TRBJ2-6; D is perhaps TRBD1 (6 bases). V lost 3 bases to trimming and J lost 4 bases, with 16 bases between them. From germline, CDR1 is MDHEN and CDR2 SYDVKM. This CDR3 region has 17 residues. CDR3 residues: CASSFESGATGANVLTF. CDR3 in DNA: TGTGCCAGCAGTTTTGAGTCAGGGGCTACAGGGGCCAACGTCCTGACTTTC.

This chain connects TRBV13 to TRBJ2-7, with D unresolved. The CDR3 sequence is 15 residues long. V lost 0 bases and J 4 bases, leaving 13 bases between the germline ends. Germline V gene lookup returns CDR1 PRHDT and CDR2 FYEKMQ (reference sequence). CDR3 residues: CASSLGSLGFYEQYF. The CDR3 DNA reads TGTGCCAGCAGCTTAGGCTCACTCGGGTTTTACGAGCAGTACTTC.

This rearrangement joins TRBV5-1 to TRBJ1-1; 9 nucleotides agree with TRBD1. There are 14 residues in the CDR3. V shed 1 base and J 3 bases; nucleotides not matched to a gene: 1. Germline V gene data show CDR1 as SGHRS and CDR2 as YFSETQ. The CDR3 DNA sequence: TGCGCCAGCAGCTTGACAGGGGGCTACACTGAAGCTTTCTTT. This encodes CASSLTGGYTEAFF.

V is TRBV9 and J is TRBJ2-1; TRBD2 aligns across 8 bases. Germline assignment: CDR1 SGDLS and CDR2 YYNGEE. V gave up 4 bases and J gave up 5 bases; unmatched junction bases: 11. This CDR3 is 16 amino acids long. This chain's CDR3 is CASSLGAGGPDNEQFF. CDR3 in DNA: TGTGCCAGCAGCCTAGGTGCGGGAGGCCCCGACAATGAGCAGTTCTTC.

The chain recombines TRBV5-4 with TRBJ1-1, with D possibly TRBD1 on 5 matching bases. The V end was cut by 3 bases, the J end by 5 bases, with 14 bases between. The CDR3 consists of 14 residues. In germline, CDR1 is SGHNT, CDR2 YYREEE (reference sequence). The CDR3 sequence: CASSSRAGQTEAFF. CDR3 coding DNA: TGTGCCAGCAGCTCCCGCGCAGGGCAAACTGAAGCTTTCTTT.

The J gene is TRBJ1-5, the V gene TRBV30; D not resolved. V lost 3 bases and J lost 6, with 12 bases in between. From germline, CDR1 is GTSNPN and CDR2 SVGIG (reference sequence). The CDR3 runs 13 residues. CDR3 residues: CAWSPTRAQPQHF. CDR3 coding DNA: TGTGCCTGGAGCCCCACGCGGGCTCAGCCCCAGCATTTT. The full variable domain, with the rest looked up from reference TRBV30 and TRBJ1-5, is SQTIHQWPATLVQPVGSPLSLECTVEGTSNPNLYWYRQAAGRGLQLLFYSVGIGQISSEVPQNLSASRPQDRQFILSSKKLLLSDSGFYLCAWSPTRAQPQHFGDGTRLSIL.

The rearrangement links TRBV5-1 to TRBJ2-2, with 13 positions matching TRBD2. Germline V gene lookup returns CDR1 SGHRS and CDR2 YFSETQ. The V segment lost 8 bases and the J segment 2 bases; nucleotides outside the gene matches: 15. There are 19 residues in the CDR3. The CDR3 nucleotides read TGCGCCAGTAATGGACCGACTAGCGGGAGGAAAAAAAACACCGGGGAGCTGTTTTTT. This gives the protein CASNGPTSGRKKNTGELFF.

The chain joins TRBV9 to TRBJ2-7; 9 nucleotides align to TRBD2. The CDR3 totals 16 residues. V lost 0 bases to trimming and J lost 5 bases; unmatched junction nucleotides: 9. Germline values: CDR1 SGDLS, CDR2 YYNGEE. The CDR3 is CASSVEGLAGVNEQYF. As DNA, the CDR3 is TGTGCCAGCAGCGTAGAGGGGTTAGCGGGGGTAAACGAGCAGTACTTC.

This chain joins TRBV6-5 and TRBJ1-1; possible D gene TRBD1, 6 bases. The CDR3 runs to 13 residues. Trimming shortened V by 7 bases and J by 0 bases, and 9 bases separated the two germline ends. Per the germline V gene, CDR1 is MNHEY and CDR2 is SVGAGI. In nucleotides, the CDR3 is TGTGCCAGCACAGGGGTAATGAACACTGAAGCTTTCTTT. Its protein is CASTGVMNTEAFF.

The chain is built from TRBV30 and TRBJ1-2, with TRBD1 matching 9 bases. Germline V gene data show CDR1 as GTSNPN and CDR2 as SVGIG (reference sequence). The CDR3 has 17 amino acids. V shed 2 bases, J shed 4 bases, and the junction held 14 bases outside the gene matches. CDR3 residues: CAWSRGTGRPTIYGYTF. The DNA of the CDR3 is TGTGCCTGGAGTCGTGGGACAGGGCGCCCCACGATCTATGGCTACACCTTC. The whole variable domain, filled in from reference TRBV30 and TRBJ1-2, reads SQTIHQWPATLVQPVGSPLSLECTVEGTSNPNLYWYRQAAGRGLQLLFYSVGIGQISSEVPQNLSASRPQDRQFILSSKKLLLSDSGFYLCAWSRGTGRPTIYGYTFGSGTRLTVV.

V gene TRBV12-5 combines with J gene TRBJ1-2; the D gene is possibly TRBD1 (5 bases). The CDR3 length is 18 residues. V shed 0 bases and J shed 1 base, with 18 bases lying between them. Per germline, CDR1 LGHNT and CDR2 FRNRAP. This CDR3 reads CASGLVPGHKILNYGYTF. The CDR3, as DNA: TGTGCTAGTGGTTTGGTCCCTGGACATAAGATACTTAACTATGGCTACACCTTC.

The chain combines TRBV27 with TRBJ1-1; D gene ambiguous. CDR1 MNHEY and CDR2 SMNVEV come from the germline V gene (reference sequence). The germline V and J ends were trimmed by 5 bases and 7 bases, with 14 bases remaining between them. This CDR3 spans 13 amino acids. CDR3 protein: CASSTSLGVEAFF. DNA of the CDR3: TGTGCCAGCAGTACTTCCCTCGGGGTTGAAGCTTTCTTT.

Here the CDR3 DNA reads TGTGCCAGCAGCCAAGATCCATGGGGGAGGAATCAGCCCCAGCATTTT. Protein sequence: CASSQDPWGRNQPQHF. The J gene is TRBJ1-5, the V gene TRBV4-2; D may be TRBD1 (5 bases). The CDR3 is 16 residues long. Trimming shortened V by 0 bases and J by 4 bases, and 13 bases separated the two germline ends. Germline V gene data show CDR1 as LGHNA and CDR2 as YNFKEQ.

The chain combines TRBV4-2 with TRBJ2-6; D may be TRBD1 (6 bases). The ends were cut back, 0 bases at V and 0 bases at J, with 12 bases in the middle. The CDR3 sequence is 18 residues long. Germline CDR1 LGHNA, CDR2 YNFKEQ. The CDR3 protein is CASSQETGSSSGANVLTF. CDR3 nucleotide sequence: TGTGCCAGCAGCCAAGAGACAGGTTCCAGCTCTGGGGCCAACGTCCTGACTTTC.

The chain links TRBV6-5 to TRBJ2-5; 12 positions match TRBD2. The CDR3 loop spans 15 amino acids. Germline values: CDR1 MNHEY, CDR2 SVGAGI. V trimming: 5 bases; J trimming: 2 bases; junction bases outside the gene matches: 3. CDR3 DNA: TGTGCCAGCAGTGCTAGCGGGGGGGTTCAAGAGACCCAGTACTTC. It translates to CASSASGGVQETQYF.

V is TRBV4-3 and J is TRBJ2-7; 8 nucleotides line up with TRBD1. The CDR3 runs 15 residues. The germline CDR1 and CDR2 sequences are LGHNA and YSLEER. The V segment lost 4 bases and the J segment 3 bases; nucleotides outside the gene matches: 8. CDR3 sequence (DNA): TGCGCCAGCAGCCTCCACGACAGGGGTATCTACGAGCAGTACTTC. Its protein is CASSLHDRGIYEQYF.

The V gene is TRBV14, the J gene TRBJ2-7; a possible D gene is TRBD1 (6 bases). V lost 3 bases, J lost 6 bases, and 21 bases lay in between. Germline assignment: CDR1 SGHDN and CDR2 FVKESK. This CDR3 spans 16 amino acids. The CDR3 sequence: CASSQGYRGWTSEQYF. The CDR3 coding sequence is TGTGCCAGCAGCCAGGGTTATAGGGGGTGGACTTCCGAGCAGTACTTC.

The chain recombines TRBV4-1 with TRBJ1-2, with TRBD1 matching 10 bases. The trim removed 4 bases at V and 4 bases at J, leaving 6 bases unmatched. The CDR3 length is 15 residues. Germline assignment: CDR1 MGHRA and CDR2 YSYEKL. CDR3 sequence (DNA): TGCGCCAGCAGCCTAGGGACAGGGGAGGGCTATGGCTACACCTTC. The encoded protein is CASSLGTGEGYGYTF.